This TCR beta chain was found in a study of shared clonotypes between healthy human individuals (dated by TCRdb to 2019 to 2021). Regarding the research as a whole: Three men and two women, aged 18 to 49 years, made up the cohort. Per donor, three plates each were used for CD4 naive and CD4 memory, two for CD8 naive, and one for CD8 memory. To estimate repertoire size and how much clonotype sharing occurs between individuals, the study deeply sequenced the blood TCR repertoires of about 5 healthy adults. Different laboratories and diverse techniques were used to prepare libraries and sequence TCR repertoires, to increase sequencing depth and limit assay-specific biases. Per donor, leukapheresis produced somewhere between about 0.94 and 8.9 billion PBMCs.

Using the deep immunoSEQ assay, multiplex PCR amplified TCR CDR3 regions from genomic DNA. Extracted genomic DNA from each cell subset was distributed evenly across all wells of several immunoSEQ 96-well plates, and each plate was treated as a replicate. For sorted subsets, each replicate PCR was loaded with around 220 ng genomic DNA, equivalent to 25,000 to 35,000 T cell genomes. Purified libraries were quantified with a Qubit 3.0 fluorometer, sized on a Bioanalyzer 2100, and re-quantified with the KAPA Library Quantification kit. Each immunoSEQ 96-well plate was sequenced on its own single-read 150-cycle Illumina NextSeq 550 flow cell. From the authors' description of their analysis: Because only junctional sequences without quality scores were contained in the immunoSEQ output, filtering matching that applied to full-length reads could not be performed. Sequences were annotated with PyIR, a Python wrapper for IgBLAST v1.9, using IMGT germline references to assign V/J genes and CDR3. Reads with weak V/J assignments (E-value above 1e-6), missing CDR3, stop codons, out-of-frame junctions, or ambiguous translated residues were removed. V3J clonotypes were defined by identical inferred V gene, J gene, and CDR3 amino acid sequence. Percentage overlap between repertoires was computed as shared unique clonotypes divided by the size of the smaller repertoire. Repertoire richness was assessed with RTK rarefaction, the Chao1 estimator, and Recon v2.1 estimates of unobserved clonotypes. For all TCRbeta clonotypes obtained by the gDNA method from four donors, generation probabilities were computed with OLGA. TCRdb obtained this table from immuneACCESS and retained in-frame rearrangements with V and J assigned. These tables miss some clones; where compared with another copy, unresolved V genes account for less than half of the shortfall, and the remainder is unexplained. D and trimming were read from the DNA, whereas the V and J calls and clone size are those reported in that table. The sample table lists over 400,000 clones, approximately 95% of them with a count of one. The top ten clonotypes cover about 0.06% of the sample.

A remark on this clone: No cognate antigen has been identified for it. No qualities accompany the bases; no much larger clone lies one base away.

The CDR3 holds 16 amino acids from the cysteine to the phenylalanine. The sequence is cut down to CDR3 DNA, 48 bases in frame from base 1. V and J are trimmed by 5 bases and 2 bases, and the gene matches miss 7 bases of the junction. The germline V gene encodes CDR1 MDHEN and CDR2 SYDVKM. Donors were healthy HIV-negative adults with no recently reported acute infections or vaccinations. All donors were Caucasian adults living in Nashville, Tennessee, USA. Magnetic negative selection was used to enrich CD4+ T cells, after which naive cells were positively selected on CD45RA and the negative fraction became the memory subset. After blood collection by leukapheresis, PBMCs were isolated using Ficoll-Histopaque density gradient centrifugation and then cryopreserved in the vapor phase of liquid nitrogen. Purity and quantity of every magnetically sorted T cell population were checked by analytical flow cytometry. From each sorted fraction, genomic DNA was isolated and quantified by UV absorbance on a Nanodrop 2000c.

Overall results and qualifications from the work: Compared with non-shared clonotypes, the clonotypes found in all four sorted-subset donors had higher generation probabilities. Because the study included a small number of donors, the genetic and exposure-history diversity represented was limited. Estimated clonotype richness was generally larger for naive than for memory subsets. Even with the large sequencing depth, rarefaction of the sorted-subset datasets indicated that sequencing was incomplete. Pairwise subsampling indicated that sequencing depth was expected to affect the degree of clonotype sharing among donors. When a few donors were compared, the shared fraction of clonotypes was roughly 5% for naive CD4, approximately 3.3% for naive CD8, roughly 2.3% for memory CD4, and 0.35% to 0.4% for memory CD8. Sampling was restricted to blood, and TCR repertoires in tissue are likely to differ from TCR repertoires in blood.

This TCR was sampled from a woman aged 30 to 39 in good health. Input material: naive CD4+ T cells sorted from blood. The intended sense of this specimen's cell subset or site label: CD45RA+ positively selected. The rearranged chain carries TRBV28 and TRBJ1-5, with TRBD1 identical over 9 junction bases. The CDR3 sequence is CASSPDRGTRNQPQHF. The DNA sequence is TGTGCCAGCAGTCCCGACAGGGGGACACGCAATCAGCCCCAGCATTTT.